This TCR beta chain was sequenced during a study of T cell repertoires in cytomegalovirus infection (dated by TCRdb to about 2019). At the level of the whole study: The peptide stimulations were aimed at well-studied HLA-B-restricted epitopes as well as recently identified HLA-C-restricted CMV epitopes, whose presentation resists viral immunomodulation. Because public TCR beta signatures pointed to carriage of CMV infection together with the matching HLA type, the HLA type of each donor mattered for the analysis. Study-wide conclusions, independent of this receptor: Carriers of CMV infection plus the relevant HLA type were discriminated by the cumulative frequency of public TCR beta family members in the study cohort and in an independent approximately 360-donor cohort. In the ex vivo response, HLA-C-restricted CMV-specific TCR beta clonotypes were dominant, and in two of eight donors the single most frequent clonotype came from this HLA-C-restricted group.

V is trimmed back by 5 bases and J by 4 bases, and the junction contains 9 bases that no gene match accounts for. The CDR3 runs 16 amino acids, cysteine and phenylalanine included. The only DNA kept is the CDR3, 48 bases in frame from the first base. CDR1 and CDR2 (SGHAT, FQNNGV) derive from the germline V gene. The treatment or condition label here, explained by the study, means: in vitro stimulation with specific CMV peptide epitopes to enrich CMV-specific T cells. Sequencer: Illumina HiSeq 1500. TCRdb ran its own pipeline on the public reads, namely fastp trimming at Q25 and MiXCR clone calling, and kept in-frame beta chains. Merged by CDR3 protein, the rows form single entries marked with the most common genes and DNA. The sample table shows about 890,000 distinct CDR3 sequences, and around 30% are seen once. The ten top clones hold about 14% of the sample. A remark on this clonotype: Its antigen is still unknown. No base qualities exist here, and no much larger clone lies one base off it.

Sample: cultured CD8+ T cells from PBMCs, taken from culture after CMV antigen stimulation. The V and J genes are TRBV11-2 and TRBJ2-2; TRBD1 agrees with 8 junctional bases. This clonotype was obtained from a human donor in good health (CMV status not recorded). Some clones in this sample may be carry-over from other donors' samples. The nucleotide sequence is given as TGTGCCAGCAGCCCCAACAGGGGGAAGAGCACCGGGGAGCTGTTTTTT. The resulting protein is CASSPNRGKSTGELFF.